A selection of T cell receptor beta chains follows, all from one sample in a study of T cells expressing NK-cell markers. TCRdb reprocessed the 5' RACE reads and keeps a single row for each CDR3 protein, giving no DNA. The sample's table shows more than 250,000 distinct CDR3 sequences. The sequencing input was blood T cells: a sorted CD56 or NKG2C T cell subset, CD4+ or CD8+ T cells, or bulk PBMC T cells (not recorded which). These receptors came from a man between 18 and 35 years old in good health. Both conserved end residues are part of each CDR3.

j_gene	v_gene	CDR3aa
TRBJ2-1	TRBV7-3	CASSSGGGTSGSNEQFF
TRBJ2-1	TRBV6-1	CASGTSGRVNEQFF
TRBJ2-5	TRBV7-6	CASSHRDSGKNLRETQYF
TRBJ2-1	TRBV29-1	CSFSPDRSSYNEQFF
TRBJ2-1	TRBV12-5	CASGLYPINEQFF
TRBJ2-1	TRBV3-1	CASSQEWRASYNEQFF
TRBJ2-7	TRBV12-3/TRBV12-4	CASSIPASGSHEQYF
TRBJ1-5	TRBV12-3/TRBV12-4	CASSAYRASNQPQHF
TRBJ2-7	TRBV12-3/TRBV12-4	CASSPKTGGDYEQYF
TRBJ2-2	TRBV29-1	CSGDPKQNTGELFF
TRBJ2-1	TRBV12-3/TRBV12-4	CASSLLTTGDEQFF
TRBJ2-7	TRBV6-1	CASQRGAAYEQYF
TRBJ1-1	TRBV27	CASRPEDRHTEAFF
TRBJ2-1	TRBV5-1	CASSLTRESYNEQFF
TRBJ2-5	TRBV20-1	CSASPLAGVGETQYF
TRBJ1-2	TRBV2	CASRPGQAGGYTF
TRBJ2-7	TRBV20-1	CSASSGRTTYEQYF
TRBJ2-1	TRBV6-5	CASSSDRRYNEQFF
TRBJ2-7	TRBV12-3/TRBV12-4	CASSLWGQGREQYF
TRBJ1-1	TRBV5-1	CASSYSGQGHEAFF
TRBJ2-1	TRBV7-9	CASSLFTVDPYNEQFF
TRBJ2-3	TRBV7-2	CASSREIAGTDTQYF
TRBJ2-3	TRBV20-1	CSARGSGGSTDTQYF
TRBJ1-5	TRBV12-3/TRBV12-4	CASSLLGGGSNQPQHF
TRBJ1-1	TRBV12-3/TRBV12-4	CASSSGGSEAFF
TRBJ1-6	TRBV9	CASSAAGSFNSPLHF
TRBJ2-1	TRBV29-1	CSGLGGLVGPAFF
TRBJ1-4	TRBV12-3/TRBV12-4	CASRGDPNEKLFF
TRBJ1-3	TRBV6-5	CASSYSIVTVSGNTIYF
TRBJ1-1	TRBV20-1	CSARDIRERGTEAFF
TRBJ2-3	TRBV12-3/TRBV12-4	CASSFSVAGVSDTQYF
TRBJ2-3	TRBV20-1	CSARDRPGSPQYF
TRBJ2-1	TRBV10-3	CAISRQGAVNEQFF
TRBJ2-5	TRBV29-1	CSVGGQGWETQYF
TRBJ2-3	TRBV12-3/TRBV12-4	CASSLVPATQYF
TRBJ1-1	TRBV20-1	CSATPRGRAFF
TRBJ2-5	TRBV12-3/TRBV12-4	CASSFWREWGYQETQYF
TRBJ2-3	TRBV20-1	CSASIGSGSDTQYF
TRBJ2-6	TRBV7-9	CASSLRAFGANVLTF
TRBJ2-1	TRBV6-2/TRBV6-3	CASSLTGPPYNEQFF
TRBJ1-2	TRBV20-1	CSAPDWGAGGYTF
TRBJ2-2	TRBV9	CASSSRTRKGELFF
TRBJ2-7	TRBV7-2	CASSLQGPRNSYEQYF
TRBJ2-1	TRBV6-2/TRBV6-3	CASSYLKTSGRASDEQFF
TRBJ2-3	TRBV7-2	CASSLGRGLVVDTQYF
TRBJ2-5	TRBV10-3	CAISADRGAETQYF
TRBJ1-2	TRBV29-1	CSVADRGTNYGYTF
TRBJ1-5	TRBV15	CATSRSQPGSPGNQPQHF
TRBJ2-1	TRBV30	CAWTPSSYNEQFF